This T cell receptor beta chain was profiled in a study of blood T cells in healthy people across ages. A second PCR, run for roughly 6 to 11 cycles, used a sample-barcoded 5' primer plus a J-beta primer mix. Via MiXCR, TCRdb re-called the 5' RACE reads, giving one row per CDR3 protein. The table has roughly 1,100,000 distinct CDR3 sequences, 20% to 25% seen once. Deletions cut 4 bases from V and 1 base from J, with 10 bases between. The germline gives CDR1 SEHNR, CDR2 FQNEAQ (reference sequence). This CDR3 contains 15 residues. This clonotype was observed a handful of times. These data were likewise used in another study, on T cells of mothers and their children.

The sample comprised blood. This TCR derives from a girl aged 2 to 10 in good health. V usage is TRBV7-9 and J usage is TRBJ2-2, with D unresolved. CDR3 bases: TGTGCCAGCAGCTCCGGGCCCCAGAACACCGGGGAGCTGTTTTTT. Residues: CASSSGPQNTGELFF.